A selection of T cell receptor beta chains follows, all from one sample in a study of technical replicates of blood from several donors. Sequenced by immunoSEQ multiplex PCR; TCRdb stores in-frame clones only, minus some. The data show 85,000 to 95,000 clones, around 96% seen once. Material: T cells isolated from PBMCs. The receptors derive from a human donor in good health. Each CDR3 is given with its conserved first and last residue. D genes are given only for firm matches. The size field is filled for only some rows; it gives once, few, many or a size class.

CDR3: CASSLGPSSYNEQFF; DNA: TGTGCCAGCAGCTTAGGTCCGAGCTCCTACAATGAGCAGTTCTTC; size: -; V: TRBV7-3; length: 15; D: -; J: TRBJ2-1
CDR3: CASRVRTSILHEQFF; DNA: TGTGCCAGTAGAGTTCGGACTAGTATACTTCATGAGCAGTTCTTC; size: -; V: TRBV19; length: 15; D: TRBD2; J: TRBJ2-1
CDR3: CASSPVNQPQHF; DNA: TGTGCCAGCTCACCAGTAAATCAGCCCCAGCATTTT; size: -; V: TRBV18; length: 12; D: -; J: TRBJ1-5
CDR3: CASSPASGSGANEQFF; DNA: TGTGCCAGCAGCCCTGCTAGCGGGAGCGGTGCCAATGAGCAGTTCTTC; size: -; V: TRBV7-6; length: 16; D: TRBD2; J: TRBJ2-1
CDR3: CASSLPSGAGELFF; DNA: TGCGCCAGCAGCCTGCCTTCAGGGGCCGGGGAGCTGTTTTTT; size: -; V: TRBV5-1; length: 14; D: -; J: TRBJ2-2
CDR3: CASTARTIPKTQYF; DNA: TGTGCCAGCACCGCCAGGACTATCCCTAAGACCCAGTACTTC; size: -; V: TRBV2; length: 14; D: -; J: TRBJ2-5
CDR3: CATSSHRGSYEQYF; DNA: TGTGCCACCAGCAGCCACAGGGGCTCCTACGAGCAGTACTTC; size: -; V: TRBV15; length: 14; D: TRBD1; J: TRBJ2-7
CDR3: CAWSPQGAQYF; DNA: TGTGCCTGGAGTCCACAGGGAGCGCAGTACTTC; size: -; V: TRBV30; length: 11; D: -; J: TRBJ2-7
CDR3: CASSRDSEKLFF; DNA: TGTGCCAGCAGCCGGGATTCTGAAAAACTGTTTTTT; size: -; V: TRBV9; length: 12; D: -; J: TRBJ1-4
CDR3: CASSPLSEGARRDGYTF; DNA: TGTGCCAGCTCACCACTGTCCGAAGGTGCGAGGAGGGATGGCTACACCTTC; size: -; V: TRBV18; length: 17; D: -; J: TRBJ1-2
CDR3: CSGTDRGTEAFF; DNA: TGCAGCGGGACGGACAGGGGGACTGAAGCTTTCTTT; size: -; V: TRBV29-1; length: 12; D: TRBD1; J: TRBJ1-1
CDR3: CASSSASTSREGAQYF; DNA: TGTGCCAGCAGTAGTGCCTCGACTAGCCGGGAAGGGGCCCAGTACTTC; size: -; V: TRBV27; length: 16; D: TRBD2; J: TRBJ2-5
CDR3: CASSFSAGANVLTF; DNA: TGTGCCAGCAGTTTCTCGGCTGGGGCCAACGTCCTGACTTTC; size: -; V: TRBV27; length: 14; D: -; J: TRBJ2-6
CDR3: CASRKLESPTEAFF; DNA: TGTGCCAGCAGGAAACTCGAGAGTCCTACTGAAGCTTTCTTT; size: -; V: TRBV28; length: 14; D: -; J: TRBJ1-1
CDR3: CASSFGRGTDTQYF; DNA: TGTGCCAGCAGTTTTGGCCGGGGCACAGATACGCAGTATTTT; size: -; V: TRBV27; length: 14; D: -; J: TRBJ2-3
CDR3: CASPGNTGELFF; DNA: TGTGCCAGCCCAGGGAACACCGGGGAGCTGTTTTTT; size: -; V: TRBV5-4; length: 12; D: -; J: TRBJ2-2
CDR3: CASSLGREGEDTQYF; DNA: TGTGCCAGCAGCTTAGGGCGGGAGGGCGAGGATACGCAGTATTTT; size: once; V: TRBV7-8; length: 15; D: TRBD2; J: TRBJ2-3
CDR3: CASSLGGTSGIGSDTQYF; DNA: TGTGCTAGCAGCTTAGGAGGGACTAGCGGGATAGGGTCAGATACGCAGTATTTT; size: -; V: TRBV7-7; length: 18; D: TRBD2; J: TRBJ2-3
CDR3: CASSGPSTDTQYF; DNA: TGTGCCAGCAGCGGGCCGAGCACAGATACGCAGTATTTT; size: -; V: TRBV9; length: 13; D: -; J: TRBJ2-3
CDR3: CASSDLGLADTDTQYF; DNA: TGTGCCAGTAGTGATCTGGGACTAGCGGACACAGATACGCAGTATTTT; size: -; V: TRBV19; length: 16; D: TRBD2; J: TRBJ2-3
CDR3: CASSQGGTYEQYF; DNA: TGCGCCAGCAGCCAAGGCGGTACCTACGAGCAGTACTTC; size: -; V: TRBV4-1; length: 13; D: -; J: TRBJ2-7
CDR3: CASSGGGVSTGELFF; DNA: TGTGCCAGCAGCGGAGGGGGGGTGAGCACCGGGGAGCTGTTTTTT; size: -; V: TRBV27; length: 15; D: -; J: TRBJ2-2
CDR3: CATTTGGPTGELFF; DNA: TGTGCCACGACAACAGGGGGCCCGACCGGGGAGCTGTTTTTT; size: -; V: TRBV6-5; length: 14; D: TRBD1; J: TRBJ2-2
CDR3: CASSLYGDNRAETQYF; DNA: TGTGCCAGCAGCTTATATGGGGATAACAGGGCCGAGACCCAGTACTTC; size: -; V: TRBV5-5; length: 16; D: -; J: TRBJ2-5
CDR3: CASSPGIGGYTF; DNA: TGTGCCAGCAGTCCCGGGATCGGGGGCTACACCTTC; size: -; V: TRBV28; length: 12; D: -; J: TRBJ1-2
CDR3: CASRPPGAKNGYTF; DNA: TGTGCCAGCAGACCCCCAGGGGCGAAGAATGGCTACACCTTC; size: -; V: TRBV5-4; length: 14; D: -; J: TRBJ1-2
CDR3: CASSPSGSKLVGYEQYF; DNA: TGTGCCAGCAGCCCTAGCGGGAGTAAGCTTGTCGGTTACGAGCAGTACTTC; size: -; V: TRBV4-2; length: 17; D: TRBD2; J: TRBJ2-7
CDR3: CASSISFYGYTF; DNA: TGTGCCAGTAGTATCAGTTTCTATGGCTACACCTTC; size: -; V: TRBV19; length: 12; D: -; J: TRBJ1-2
CDR3: CASSFGTSYNEQFF; DNA: TGTGCCAGCAGTTTCGGTACCTCCTACAATGAGCAGTTCTTC; size: -; V: TRBV28; length: 14; D: -; J: TRBJ2-1
CDR3: CASRMREGYEQYF; DNA: TGTGCCAGCAGGATGCGGGAGGGCTACGAGCAGTACTTC; size: -; V: TRBV2; length: 13; D: TRBD2; J: TRBJ2-7
CDR3: CSMDRGTEAFF; DNA: TGCAGTATGGACAGGGGCACTGAAGCTTTCTTT; size: once; V: TRBV20-1; length: 11; D: TRBD1; J: TRBJ1-1
CDR3: CASSFPAGVRTEAFF; DNA: TGTGCCAGCAGCTTTCCCGCAGGGGTGAGGACTGAAGCTTTCTTT; size: -; V: TRBV7-2; length: 15; D: -; J: TRBJ1-1
CDR3: CASSIDRGVEQPQHF; DNA: TGTGCCAGTAGTATAGACAGGGGCGTAGAACAGCCCCAGCATTTT; size: -; V: TRBV19; length: 15; D: -; J: TRBJ1-5
CDR3: CAWSVLGRGGGYTF; DNA: TGTGCCTGGAGTGTACTTGGTAGGGGTGGCGGCTACACCTTC; size: -; V: TRBV30; length: 14; D: -; J: TRBJ1-2
CDR3: CASSQDTENTGELFF; DNA: TGTGCCAGCAGCCAAGATACAGAGAACACCGGGGAGCTGTTTTTT; size: -; V: TRBV4-2; length: 15; D: -; J: TRBJ2-2
CDR3: CASRPRTGVRTDTQYF; DNA: TGTGCCAGCAGGCCCCGGACAGGGGTACGGACAGATACGCAGTATTTT; size: -; V: TRBV2; length: 16; D: TRBD1; J: TRBJ2-3
CDR3: CAWRKAGVAQYF; DNA: TGTGCCTGGAGAAAAGCGGGAGTCGCGCAGTACTTC; size: -; V: TRBV30; length: 12; D: TRBD2; J: TRBJ2-4
CDR3: CASSMREASYEQYF; DNA: TGTGCCAGTAGTATGCGGGAGGCGTCCTACGAGCAGTACTTC; size: -; V: TRBV19; length: 14; D: TRBD2; J: TRBJ2-7
CDR3: CASSTPGTSGTDTQYF; DNA: TGCGCCAGCAGCACTCCCGGGACTAGCGGTACAGATACGCAGTATTTT; size: -; V: TRBV4-1; length: 16; D: TRBD2; J: TRBJ2-3
CDR3: CASSIGWAGSGSGYTF; DNA: TGTGCCAGTAGTATTGGGTGGGCAGGAAGTGGATCTGGCTACACCTTC; size: -; V: TRBV19; length: 16; D: -; J: TRBJ1-2
CDR3: CASSLGASEQFF; DNA: TGTGCCAGCAGCTTAGGGGCAAGTGAGCAGTTCTTC; size: once; V: TRBV13; length: 12; D: -; J: TRBJ2-1
CDR3: CASSPGTGILNEQFF; DNA: TGTGCCAGCAGTCCCGGGACAGGGATTTTGAATGAGCAGTTCTTC; size: once; V: TRBV28; length: 15; D: TRBD1; J: TRBJ2-1
CDR3: CASSLARDRVSYEQYF; DNA: TGCGCCAGCAGCTTGGCCCGTGACAGGGTATCCTACGAGCAGTACTTC; size: -; V: TRBV5-1; length: 16; D: TRBD1; J: TRBJ2-7
CDR3: CASSDPLGASSYNEQFF; DNA: TGTGCCAGCAGTGACCCATTGGGGGCCAGCTCCTACAATGAGCAGTTCTTC; size: once; V: TRBV25-1; length: 17; D: -; J: TRBJ2-1
CDR3: CASSTDSLWYNEQFF; DNA: TGTGCCAGCAGCACGGACAGTCTTTGGTACAATGAGCAGTTCTTC; size: -; V: TRBV5-6; length: 15; D: -; J: TRBJ2-1
CDR3: CASSIDRFSYNEQFF; DNA: TGTGCCAGTAGTATAGACAGGTTCTCCTACAATGAGCAGTTCTTC; size: -; V: TRBV19; length: 15; D: -; J: TRBJ2-1
CDR3: CASSPREGRVYEQYF; DNA: TGTGCCAGCTCACCACGCGAGGGAAGGGTCTACGAGCAGTACTTC; size: -; V: TRBV18; length: 15; D: -; J: TRBJ2-7
CDR3: CASSIRAPSGNQPQHF; DNA: TGTGCCAGTAGCATCCGGGCCCCCAGCGGGAATCAGCCCCAGCATTTT; size: -; V: TRBV19; length: 16; D: -; J: TRBJ1-5